This T cell receptor (beta chain) was recovered during a study of OX40 agonist ivuxolimab in advanced cancers. On the study more broadly: Patients were around 83% male with ages roughly 20 to 90, mean around 58. Prior therapy, whether anti-PD-1, anti-PD-L1 or anti-CTLA-4, was allowed, and less than 45% had some.

Some clones are missing from TCRdb's copy, which holds only in-frame ones; the method was immunoSEQ multiplex PCR. The table shows 42,000 or so clones, with 89% occurring only once. CDR1 is LGHNA, CDR2 YNFKEQ, per germline. The CDR3 has 17 amino acids. Trimming removed 0 bases from V and 4 bases from J; junction bases left unmatched: 4. Source: CD4+ or CD8+ T cells sorted from blood, taken in a trial of the OX40 agonist ivuxolimab. The sequence came from an adult with an advanced solid tumor such as melanoma, head and neck, liver or kidney cancer. The chain joins TRBV4-2 to TRBJ2-2, with 11 positions matching TRBD2. The CDR3 sequence is CASSQDALAGGTGELFF. CDR3 nucleotides: TGTGCCAGCAGCCAAGATGCCCTAGCGGGGGGCACCGGGGAGCTGTTTTTT.